A single sample gave rise to the 15 T cell receptor beta chains below, sequenced in a study of T cell repertoires in cytomegalovirus infection. TCRdb reprocessed the reads with MiXCR, giving one entry per CDR3 protein. The sample contains 290,000 or so distinct CDR3 sequences, about 8.8% of which appear only once. Specimen: PBMCs. The receptors derive from a human donor in good health (CMV status not recorded). Some clones in this sample may be carry-over from other donors' samples.

This clonotype was seen repeatedly, ten times or more. The J gene is TRBJ1-5, the V gene TRBV7-9; D is ambiguous. Per germline, CDR1 SEHNR and CDR2 FQNEAQ (reference sequence). Trimming cost V 4 bases and J 1 base, with 14 bases left between them. The CDR3 runs 16 residues. The CDR3 loop reads CASSSLSGGSNQPQHF. The CDR3 DNA sequence: TGTGCCAGCAGCTCTTTATCAGGTGGCAGCAATCAGCCCCAGCATTTT.

This clonotype was counted at least ten times. This chain links TRBV25-1 with TRBJ1-3; weak D call: TRBD1 (5 bases). V lost 2 bases and J 2 bases, leaving 7 bases between the germline ends. Germline lookup yields CDR1 MGHDK and CDR2 SYGVNS. The CDR3 runs to 14 residues. Here the CDR3 DNA reads TGTGCCAGCAGTGAAAGGGGTGCTGGAAACACCATATATTTT. This encodes CASSERGAGNTIYF.

The sample holds a few counts of this clonotype. V gene TRBV9 combines with J gene TRBJ1-6, with a possible D match to TRBD1 (5 bases). There are 14 residues in the CDR3. CDR1 SGDLS and CDR2 YYNGEE come from the germline V gene. V lost 3 bases and J lost 6, with 10 bases in between. Here the CDR3 reads CASSATVGNSPLHF. DNA of the CDR3: TGTGCCAGCAGCGCGACAGTTGGTAATTCACCCCTCCACTTT.

This clonotype was recorded many times. The V and J genes are TRBV18 and TRBJ2-3; D is uncertain. The CDR3 consists of 13 residues. From germline, CDR1 is KGHSH and CDR2 LQKENI. Trimming removed 8 bases at V and 2 bases at J, with 11 bases between. The CDR3 sequence: CASHPGTTDTQYF. CDR3 DNA: TGTGCCAGCCACCCGGGCACCACAGATACGCAGTATTTT.

This clonotype was seen at least ten times. The rearrangement uses TRBV20-1 and TRBJ1-1; the D gene is possibly TRBD1 (5 bases). Between the trimmed V and J ends, which lost 0 bases and 0 bases, there was a span of 17 bases. CDR3 length equals 17 residues. The germline V gene has CDR1 DFQATT and CDR2 SNEGSKA (reference sequence). The CDR3 bases are TGCAGTGCTAGAGATACATCTCTCCGGGGGATGAACACTGAAGCTTTCTTT. It yields the protein CSARDTSLRGMNTEAFF.

This clonotype was seen many times. The chain is built from TRBV7-8 and TRBJ1-2; no definite D call. This CDR3 comprises 13 residues. V was trimmed by 4 bases and J by 4 bases, leaving 10 bases between them. Germline V CDR1 and CDR2: SGHVS, FQNEAQ. The chain's CDR3 is CASSSRRIYGYTF. The CDR3 nucleotides are TGTGCCAGCAGCTCGCGGAGAATCTATGGCTACACCTTC.

This clonotype occurred a few times. This chain links TRBV29-1 with TRBJ2-5, with 7 bases matching TRBD1. From germline, CDR1 is SQVTM and CDR2 ANQGSEA. The CDR3 contains 12 residues. The J segment lost 4 bases and the V segment lost 6 bases, leaving 5 bases of the junction unmatched. This CDR3 is CSVKGARETQYF. As DNA, the CDR3 is TGCAGCGTGAAGGGGGCGCGAGAGACCCAGTACTTC. Full variable domain (rest looked up from reference TRBV29-1 and TRBJ2-5): SAVISQKPSRDICQRGTSLTIQCQVDSQVTMMFWYRQQPGQSLTLIATANQGSEATYESGFVIDKFPISRPNLTFSTLTVSNMSPEDSSIYLCSVKGARETQYFGPGTRLLVL.

This rearrangement joins TRBV12-3 or TRBV12-4 to TRBJ2-1, with D possibly being TRBD1 (6 bases). The germline V and J ends were trimmed by 6 bases and 2 bases, with 14 bases remaining between them. The length of the CDR3 is 15 residues. CDR3 bases: TGTGCCAGCAGCCGAACAGGGCCTACCTACAATGAGCAGTTCTTC. Its protein product is CASSRTGPTYNEQFF.

The chain joins TRBV5-1 to TRBJ2-1; D possibly corresponds to TRBD2 (6 bases). The CDR3 contains 15 residues. Trimming cost V 4 bases and J 8 bases, with 19 bases left between them. Germline-derived CDR1 and CDR2 are SGHRS and YFSETQ. CDR3 region: CASSPLAGTPDEQFF. In nucleotides, the CDR3 is TGCGCCAGCAGCCCCCTGGCGGGAACCCCGGATGAGCAGTTCTTC.

This clonotype was seen many times. For the CDR3, the DNA is TGTGCCAGCAGTTCCTCCCGGGACATCCGCCGTGAAGCTTTCTTT. Translating it yields CASSSSRDIRREAFF. The chain is built from TRBV28 and TRBJ1-1; possibly TRBD1 for D (6 bases). This CDR3 is built from 15 residues. From germline, CDR1 is MDHEN and CDR2 SYDVKM. V lost 4 bases and J lost 7, with 19 bases in between.

This clonotype was seen repeatedly, ten times or more. The gene calls are TRBV6-6 and TRBJ1-2, with D possibly TRBD1 on 6 matching bases. Trimming removed 2 bases at V and 3 bases at J, with 19 bases between. Germline CDR1 reads MNHNY; CDR2 reads SVGAGI (reference sequence). This CDR3 contains 17 residues. In nucleotides, the CDR3 is TGTGCCAGCAGTTACCTTGCAGCAGGGGCGGTCCACTATGGCTACACCTTC. Its protein is CASSYLAAGAVHYGYTF.

Remarks on this clonotype: A much bigger clone sits one base away, suggesting this may be a read error. The CDR3 does not close with the conserved phenylalanine or tryptophan, likely indicating a read error. The genes are TRBV20-1 and TRBJ1-1, with D uncertain. V shed 1 base and J shed 2 bases, with 14 bases lying between them. Germline loops: CDR1 DFQATT, CDR2 SNEGSKA (reference sequence). The CDR3 contains 15 residues. CDR3 DNA sequence: TGCAGTGCTAGAGTCAATAGGGTTTCCAACACTGAAGCTTTCTTA. It translates to CSARVNRVSNTEAFL.

This clonotype was recorded many times. The rearrangement uses TRBV14 and TRBJ1-2; 7 bases map to TRBD1. V shed 3 bases and J 8 bases; nucleotides not matched to a gene: 6. Germline V gene data show CDR1 as SGHDN and CDR2 as FVKESK. This CDR3 has 13 amino acids. The CDR3 is CASSQRGPGGYTF. CDR3 nucleotide sequence: TGTGCCAGCAGCCAGAGGGGGCCGGGAGGCTACACCTTC.

This clonotype has at least ten counts. Written as DNA, the CDR3 is TGCAGCGTTGAAGGAAGGGGGTCCGGCTACGAGCAGTACTTC. It translates to CSVEGRGSGYEQYF. The V call is TRBV29-1, the J call TRBJ2-7; possibly TRBD1 for D (6 bases). CDR1 is SQVTM and CDR2 is ANQGSEA in the germline V gene. The V and J ends lost 1 base and 3 bases respectively, with 13 bases between them. This CDR3 is 14 amino acids long.

The table lists this clonotype with many counts. This sequence joins TRBV7-2 and TRBJ1-1; D is unresolved. CDR3 length equals 13 residues. Germline V gene data show CDR1 as SGHTA and CDR2 as FQGNSA. Trimming took 2 bases from V and 7 from J, leaving 11 bases between them. This chain's CDR3 is CASSLNSQSEAFF. The CDR3 DNA sequence: TGTGCCAGCAGCTTAAATTCGCAAAGTGAAGCTTTCTTT.